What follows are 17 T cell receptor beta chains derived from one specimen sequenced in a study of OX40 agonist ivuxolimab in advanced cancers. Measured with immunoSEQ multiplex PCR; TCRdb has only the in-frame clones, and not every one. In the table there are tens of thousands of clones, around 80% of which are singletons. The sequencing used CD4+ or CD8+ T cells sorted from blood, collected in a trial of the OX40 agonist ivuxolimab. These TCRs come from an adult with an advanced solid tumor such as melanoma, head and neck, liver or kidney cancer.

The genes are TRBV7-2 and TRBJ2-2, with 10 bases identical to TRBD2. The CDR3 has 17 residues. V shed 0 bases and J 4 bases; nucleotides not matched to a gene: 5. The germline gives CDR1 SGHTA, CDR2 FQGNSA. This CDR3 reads CASSLARSGGATGELFF. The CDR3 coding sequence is TGTGCCAGCAGCTTAGCGCGGAGCGGGGGGGCCACCGGGGAGCTGTTTTTT.

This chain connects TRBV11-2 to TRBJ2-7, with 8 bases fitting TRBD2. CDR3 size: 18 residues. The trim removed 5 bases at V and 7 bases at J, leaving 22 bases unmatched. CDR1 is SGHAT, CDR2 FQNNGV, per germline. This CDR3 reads CASSTFIGGVQSSREQYF. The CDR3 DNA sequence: TGTGCCAGCAGCACGTTTATCGGGGGGGTTCAATCTTCTAGAGAGCAGTACTTC.

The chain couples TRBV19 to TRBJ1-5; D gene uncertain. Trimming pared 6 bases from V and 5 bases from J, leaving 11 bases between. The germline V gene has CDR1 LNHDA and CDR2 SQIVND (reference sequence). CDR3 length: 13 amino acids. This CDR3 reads CASRVKGHQPQHF. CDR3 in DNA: TGTGCCAGTAGGGTCAAGGGCCATCAGCCCCAGCATTTT. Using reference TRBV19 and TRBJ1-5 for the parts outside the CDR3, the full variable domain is DGGITQSPKYLFRKEGQNVTLSCEQNLNHDAMYWYRQDPGQGLRLIYYSQIVNDFQKGDIAEGYSVSREKKESFPLTVTSAQKNPTAFYLCASRVKGHQPQHFGDGTRLSIL.

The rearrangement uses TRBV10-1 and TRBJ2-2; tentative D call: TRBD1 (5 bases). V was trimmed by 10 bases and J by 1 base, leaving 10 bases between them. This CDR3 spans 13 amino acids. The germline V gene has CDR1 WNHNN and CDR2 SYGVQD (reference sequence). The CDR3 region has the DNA TGCGCCACCAGGGCAGGGAACACCGGGGAGCTGTTTTTT. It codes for CATRAGNTGELFF.

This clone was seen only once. The CDR3 sequence: CASSSTGTANTGELFF. The CDR3, as DNA: TGTGCCAGCAGTTCTACCGGGACGGCGAACACCGGGGAGCTGTTTTTT. The gene calls are TRBV28 and TRBJ2-2; perhaps D is TRBD1 or TRBD2 (5 bases each). CDR1 MDHEN and CDR2 SYDVKM come from the germline V gene. The CDR3 runs to 16 residues. Trimming took off 4 bases at V and 0 bases at J, with 12 bases between the two ends.

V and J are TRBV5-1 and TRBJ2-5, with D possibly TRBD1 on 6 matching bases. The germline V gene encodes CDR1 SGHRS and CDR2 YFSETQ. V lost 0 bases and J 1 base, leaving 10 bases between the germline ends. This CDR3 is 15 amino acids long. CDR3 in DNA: TGCGCCAGCAGCTTGGGGCCAGGGGTCCAAGAGACCCAGTACTTC. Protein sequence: CASSLGPGVQETQYF.

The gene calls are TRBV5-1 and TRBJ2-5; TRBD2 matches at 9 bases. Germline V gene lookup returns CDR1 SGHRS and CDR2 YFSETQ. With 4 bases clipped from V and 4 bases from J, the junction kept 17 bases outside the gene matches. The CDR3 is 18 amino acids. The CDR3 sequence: CASSPGAAGGLIGETQYF. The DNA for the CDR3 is TGCGCCAGCAGCCCCGGGGCGGCGGGGGGGCTGATTGGAGAGACCCAGTACTTC.

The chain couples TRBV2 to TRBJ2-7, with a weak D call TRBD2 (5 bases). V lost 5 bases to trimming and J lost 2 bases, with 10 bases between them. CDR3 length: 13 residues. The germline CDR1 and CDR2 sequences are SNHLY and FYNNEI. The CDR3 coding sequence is TGTGCCAGCAGTTTGGAGAGGGCCTACGAGCAGTACTTC. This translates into CASSLERAYEQYF.

CDR3 protein: CASSFSGGGDTQYF. In DNA, the CDR3 is TGTGCCAGCAGTTTCAGTGGGGGGGGAGATACGCAGTATTTT. V gene TRBV28 combines with J gene TRBJ2-3; 7 bases align to TRBD2. This CDR3 comprises 14 residues. Trimming removed 3 bases from V and 5 bases from J; junction bases left unmatched: 5. Germline CDR1 reads MDHEN; CDR2 reads SYDVKM.

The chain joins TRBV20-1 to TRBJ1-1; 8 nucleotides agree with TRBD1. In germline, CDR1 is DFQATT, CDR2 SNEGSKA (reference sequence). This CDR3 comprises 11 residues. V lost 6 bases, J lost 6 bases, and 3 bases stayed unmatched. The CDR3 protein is CSAIQGAEAFF. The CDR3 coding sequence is TGCAGTGCCATACAGGGGGCTGAAGCTTTCTTT.

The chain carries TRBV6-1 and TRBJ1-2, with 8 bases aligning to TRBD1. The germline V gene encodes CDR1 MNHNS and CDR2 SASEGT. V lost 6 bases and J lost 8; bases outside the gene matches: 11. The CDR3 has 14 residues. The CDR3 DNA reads TGTGCCAGCAGGGACTCAGGGGGCGCTTGGGGCTACACCTTC. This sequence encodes CASRDSGGAWGYTF.

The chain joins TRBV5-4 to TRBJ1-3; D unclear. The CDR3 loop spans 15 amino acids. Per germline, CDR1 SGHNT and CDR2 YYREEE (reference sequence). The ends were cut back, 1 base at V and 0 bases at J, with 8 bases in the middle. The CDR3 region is CASSLNTVSGNTIYF. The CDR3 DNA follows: TGTGCCAGCAGCTTGAACACCGTCTCTGGAAACACCATATATTTT. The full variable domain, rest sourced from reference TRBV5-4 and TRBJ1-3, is ETGVTQSPTHLIKTRGQQVTLRCSSQSGHNTVSWYQQALGQGPQFIFQYYREEENGRGNFPPRFSGLQFPNYSSELNVNALELDDSALYLCASSLNTVSGNTIYFGEGSWLTVV.

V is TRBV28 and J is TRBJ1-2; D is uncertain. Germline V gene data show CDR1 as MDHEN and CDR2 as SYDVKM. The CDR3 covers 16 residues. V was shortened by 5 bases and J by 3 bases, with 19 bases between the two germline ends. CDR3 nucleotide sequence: TGTGCCAGCAGTCCCCCCGAGTCATCTGTTCACTATGGCTACACCTTC. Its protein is CASSPPESSVHYGYTF.

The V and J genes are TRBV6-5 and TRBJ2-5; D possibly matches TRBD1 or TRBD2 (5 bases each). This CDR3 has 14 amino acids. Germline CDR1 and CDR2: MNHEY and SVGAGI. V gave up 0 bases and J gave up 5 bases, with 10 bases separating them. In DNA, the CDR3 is TGTGCCAGCAGTTACTCGAGGGACGTGGAGACCCAGTACTTC. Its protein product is CASSYSRDVETQYF.

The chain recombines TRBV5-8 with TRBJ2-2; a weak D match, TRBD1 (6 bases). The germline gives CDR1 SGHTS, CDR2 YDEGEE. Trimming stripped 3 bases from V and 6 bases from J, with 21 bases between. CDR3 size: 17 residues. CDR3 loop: CASSWPLAGAEAGELFF. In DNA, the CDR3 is TGTGCCAGCAGCTGGCCCCTAGCAGGGGCCGAAGCCGGGGAGCTGTTTTTT.

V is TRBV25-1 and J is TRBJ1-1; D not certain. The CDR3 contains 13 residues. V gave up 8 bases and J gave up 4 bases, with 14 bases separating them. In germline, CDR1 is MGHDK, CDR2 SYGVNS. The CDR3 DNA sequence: TGTGCCAGCTCGGGAAGCGCGTTCACTGAAGCTTTCTTT. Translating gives CASSGSAFTEAFF.

The CDR3 region is CASRDDRVSGELFF. CDR3 bases: TGTGCCAGCAGGGATGACAGGGTCTCCGGGGAGCTGTTTTTT. The V and J genes are TRBV7-3 and TRBJ2-2; TRBD1 matches 7 bases. J gave up 6 bases and V 6 bases, and 7 bases lay outside the gene matches. The CDR3 totals 14 residues. Germline loops: CDR1 SGHTA, CDR2 FQGTGA.